This T cell receptor beta chain was identified in a study of blood T cell repertoires in COVID-19. Across the study: Sample material is recorded as cDNA or gDNA derived from T cells, B-cell-depleted T cells, or PBMCs.

The table came from immunoSEQ multiplex PCR; TCRdb's copy has only in-frame clones and leaves some out. The sample records approximately 300,000 clones, more than 85% being singletons. CDR3 length equals 17 residues. V gave up 0 bases and J gave up 0 bases, with 12 bases separating them. The germline gives CDR1 KGHSH, CDR2 LQKENI. This receptor was obtained from a woman under 40 who had been exposed to COVID-19. Source material: PBMCs or T cells enriched from blood (not recorded which). V gene TRBV18 combines with J gene TRBJ1-3; D is perhaps TRBD1 (5 bases). CDR3 residues: CASSPPNRPYSGNTIYF. The CDR3 bases are TGTGCCAGCTCACCACCGAACAGGCCTTACTCTGGAAACACCATATATTTT.